The rows below give T cell receptor beta chains drawn from one sample of a study of blood T cells in healthy people across ages. One entry per CDR3 protein, called by TCRdb with MiXCR from the 5' RACE reads. The sample carries hundreds of thousands of distinct CDR3 sequences, more than 50% recorded once. The material sequenced was blood. Receptors originate from a man aged 35 to 55 in good health. Each CDR3 is given with its conserved first and last residue. D genes are given only for firm matches. Size is stated for part of the rows, as once, few or many counts, or as a class when the clone is expanded.

cdr3_length: 11
v_call: TRBV27
d_call: NA
clone_size: NA
j_call: TRBJ2-7
cdr3_nt: TGTGTCACCTTCACCTCCTACGAGCAGTACTTC
cdr3_aa: CVTFTSYEQYF

cdr3_length: 15
v_call: TRBV7-3
d_call: NA
clone_size: NA
j_call: TRBJ2-5
cdr3_nt: TGTGCCAGCAGCTTGGGTACAGGGCACCAAGAGACCCAGTACTTC
cdr3_aa: CASSLGTGHQETQYF

cdr3_length: 16
v_call: TRBV3-1
d_call: NA
clone_size: few
j_call: TRBJ2-6
cdr3_nt: TGTGCCAGCAGCCAAGTAGCCAGGGCTGGGGCCAACGTCCTGACTTTC
cdr3_aa: CASSQVARAGANVLTF

cdr3_length: 16
v_call: TRBV5-1
d_call: NA
clone_size: few
j_call: TRBJ1-2
cdr3_nt: TGCGCCAGTGGAATATCGGACAGACAGGATAACTATGGCTACACCTTC
cdr3_aa: CASGISDRQDNYGYTF

cdr3_length: 21
v_call: TRBV5-1
d_call: TRBD1
clone_size: NA
j_call: TRBJ2-6
cdr3_nt: TGCGCCAGCAGCCCAGGGACAGGGGGCTCCGGAGATCAATCTGGGGCCAACGTCCTGACTTTC
cdr3_aa: CASSPGTGGSGDQSGANVLTF

cdr3_length: 16
v_call: TRBV6-1
d_call: TRBD1
clone_size: NA
j_call: TRBJ2-3
cdr3_nt: TGTGCCAGCACCCCCGGGACAGGGTTTTGGACAGATACGCAGTATTTT
cdr3_aa: CASTPGTGFWTDTQYF

cdr3_length: 12
v_call: TRBV3-1
d_call: NA
clone_size: many
j_call: TRBJ2-5
cdr3_nt: TGTGCCAGCAGCCAGGGAGAAGAGACCCAGTACTTC
cdr3_aa: CASSQGEETQYF

cdr3_length: 13
v_call: TRBV2
d_call: NA
clone_size: once
j_call: TRBJ2-1
cdr3_nt: TGTGCCAGCACCGTCCGGTCCTACAATGAGCAGTTCTTC
cdr3_aa: CASTVRSYNEQFF

cdr3_length: 16
v_call: TRBV18
d_call: NA
clone_size: once
j_call: TRBJ2-5
cdr3_nt: TGTGCCAGCTCACCAGGAACGGGGGCAGGGTCGGAGACCCAGTACTTC
cdr3_aa: CASSPGTGAGSETQYF

cdr3_length: 13
v_call: TRBV12-3/TRBV12-4
d_call: NA
clone_size: NA
j_call: TRBJ2-1
cdr3_nt: TGTGCCAGCAGTTTAAGCACCCCCAATGAGCAGTTCTTC
cdr3_aa: CASSLSTPNEQFF

cdr3_length: 12
v_call: TRBV7-8
d_call: NA
clone_size: few
j_call: TRBJ2-7
cdr3_nt: TGTGCCAGCAGCTTGGTTATCTACGAGCAGTACTTC
cdr3_aa: CASSLVIYEQYF

cdr3_length: 14
v_call: TRBV5-1
d_call: TRBD2
clone_size: NA
j_call: TRBJ2-3
cdr3_nt: TGCGCCAGCAAAGCAGCGGGAGCCGCAGATACGCAGTATTTT
cdr3_aa: CASKAAGAADTQYF

cdr3_length: 16
v_call: TRBV9
d_call: TRBD2
clone_size: NA
j_call: TRBJ2-3
cdr3_nt: TGTGCCAGCAGCGCGCGAGCGGGAGCCCCCACAGATACGCAGTATTTT
cdr3_aa: CASSARAGAPTDTQYF

cdr3_length: 14
v_call: TRBV7-2
d_call: NA
clone_size: once
j_call: TRBJ1-2
cdr3_nt: TGTGCCAGCAGCTTACCTCCAGGGATATTAGGCTACACCTTC
cdr3_aa: CASSLPPGILGYTF

cdr3_length: 13
v_call: TRBV11-2
d_call: TRBD1
clone_size: NA
j_call: TRBJ1-1
cdr3_nt: TGTGCCAGCAGAGACCCAGGGGGAGCTGAAGCTTTCTTT
cdr3_aa: CASRDPGGAEAFF

cdr3_length: 20
v_call: TRBV15
d_call: NA
clone_size: NA
j_call: TRBJ1-4
cdr3_nt: TGTGCCACCAGCAGAGATTGGGTTAGACAGCCCCGTACAACTAATGAAAAACTGTTTTTT
cdr3_aa: CATSRDWVRQPRTTNEKLFF

cdr3_length: 13
v_call: TRBV2
d_call: TRBD2
clone_size: once
j_call: TRBJ2-3
cdr3_nt: TGTGCCAGCAGGCGGGAGGGATCCGATACGCAGTATTTT
cdr3_aa: CASRREGSDTQYF

cdr3_length: 13
v_call: TRBV6-5
d_call: NA
clone_size: few
j_call: TRBJ1-5
cdr3_nt: TGTGCCAGCAGCTTCGACAGGCAGCAGCCCCAGCATTTT
cdr3_aa: CASSFDRQQPQHF

cdr3_length: 14
v_call: TRBV7-9
d_call: NA
clone_size: NA
j_call: TRBJ2-1
cdr3_nt: TGTGCCAGCAGCGTACCGGGGGTACACAATGAGCAGTTCTTC
cdr3_aa: CASSVPGVHNEQFF

cdr3_length: 16
v_call: TRBV12-3/TRBV12-4
d_call: TRBD1
clone_size: few
j_call: TRBJ1-2
cdr3_nt: TGTGTCAGCAGTTTCCAGGGGGAAACAGGGGTCTATGGCTACACCTTC
cdr3_aa: CVSSFQGETGVYGYTF

cdr3_length: 13
v_call: TRBV6-2/TRBV6-3
d_call: NA
clone_size: NA
j_call: TRBJ2-5
cdr3_nt: TGTGCCAGCTGGGCGGGGCCCGGGGAGACCCAGTACTTC
cdr3_aa: CASWAGPGETQYF

cdr3_length: 12
v_call: TRBV29-1
d_call: NA
clone_size: NA
j_call: TRBJ2-5
cdr3_nt: TGCAGCGGGGGGGAGCAGCGTGAGACCCAGTACTTC
cdr3_aa: CSGGEQRETQYF

cdr3_length: 14
v_call: TRBV7-8
d_call: NA
clone_size: NA
j_call: TRBJ1-1
cdr3_nt: TGTGCCAGCAGCTCTTCAAACAGGAACACTGAAGCTTTCTTT
cdr3_aa: CASSSSNRNTEAFF

cdr3_length: 13
v_call: TRBV10-2
d_call: TRBD2
clone_size: few
j_call: TRBJ2-7
cdr3_nt: TGCGCCAGCAGAGCAGCGGGACCCAACGAGCAGTACTTC
cdr3_aa: CASRAAGPNEQYF

cdr3_length: 13
v_call: TRBV24-1
d_call: NA
clone_size: NA
j_call: TRBJ2-5
cdr3_nt: TGTGCCACCAGGGCAGGGTTCGTCGAGACCCAGTACTTC
cdr3_aa: CATRAGFVETQYF

cdr3_length: 15
v_call: TRBV20-1
d_call: TRBD2
clone_size: many
j_call: TRBJ2-5
cdr3_nt: TGCAGTGCTAGAGAAGCGGGAGTTGTTGAAGAGACCCAGTACTTC
cdr3_aa: CSAREAGVVEETQYF

cdr3_length: 14
v_call: TRBV27
d_call: TRBD2
clone_size: few
j_call: TRBJ2-7
cdr3_nt: TGTGCCAGCAGTCTGGGACTAGCGGAGTACGAGCAGTACTTC
cdr3_aa: CASSLGLAEYEQYF

cdr3_length: 14
v_call: TRBV7-9
d_call: NA
clone_size: few
j_call: TRBJ2-7
cdr3_nt: TGTGCCAGCAGCTTATCCGGGCTAGCTGACGAGCAGTACTTC
cdr3_aa: CASSLSGLADEQYF

cdr3_length: 11
v_call: TRBV4-2
d_call: NA
clone_size: many
j_call: TRBJ1-2
cdr3_nt: TGTGCCAGCAGCCAAGGATACGGCTACACCTTC
cdr3_aa: CASSQGYGYTF

cdr3_length: 16
v_call: TRBV2
d_call: NA
clone_size: NA
j_call: TRBJ2-3
cdr3_nt: TGTGCCAGCAGTGAGGGTGGTGACACTTACACAGATACGCAGTATTTT
cdr3_aa: CASSEGGDTYTDTQYF

cdr3_length: 18
v_call: TRBV11-2
d_call: NA
clone_size: NA
j_call: TRBJ2-5
cdr3_nt: TGTGCCAGCACCCACCGGGTTGTATCAATATCGAGCCAAGAGACCCAGTACTTC
cdr3_aa: CASTHRVVSISSQETQYF

cdr3_length: 13
v_call: TRBV9
d_call: TRBD1
clone_size: NA
j_call: TRBJ2-3
cdr3_nt: TGTGCCAGCAGCGCCTCCCGACAGGGGACGCAGTATTTT
cdr3_aa: CASSASRQGTQYF

cdr3_length: 15
v_call: TRBV4-1
d_call: TRBD2
clone_size: NA
j_call: TRBJ2-7
cdr3_nt: TGCGCCAGCAGCCATCCGGGACTAAGAACCTACGAGCAGTACTTC
cdr3_aa: CASSHPGLRTYEQYF

cdr3_length: 15
v_call: TRBV6-5
d_call: NA
clone_size: NA
j_call: TRBJ2-3
cdr3_nt: TGTGCCAGCAGGACTTACCAGGGGGGCACGGATACGCAGTATTTT
cdr3_aa: CASRTYQGGTDTQYF

cdr3_length: 18
v_call: TRBV4-3
d_call: TRBD2
clone_size: few
j_call: TRBJ2-3
cdr3_nt: TGCGCCAGCAGCCCTGAATCAGGACTAGCGGGACCCACAGATACGCAGTATTTT
cdr3_aa: CASSPESGLAGPTDTQYF

cdr3_length: 10
v_call: TRBV20-1
d_call: NA
clone_size: NA
j_call: TRBJ1-2
cdr3_nt: TGCAGTGCTAGTCACAGTCCCTACACCTTC
cdr3_aa: CSASHSPYTF

cdr3_length: 14
v_call: TRBV6-5
d_call: NA
clone_size: NA
j_call: TRBJ2-1
cdr3_nt: TGTGCCAGCAGTTTTCCGGGAGCCTACAATGAGCAGTTCTTC
cdr3_aa: CASSFPGAYNEQFF

cdr3_length: 15
v_call: TRBV29-1
d_call: NA
clone_size: NA
j_call: TRBJ2-6
cdr3_nt: TGCAGCGCTGTAGGTTGGGGCTCTGGGGCCAACGTCCTGACTTTC
cdr3_aa: CSAVGWGSGANVLTF

cdr3_length: 18
v_call: TRBV6-5
d_call: TRBD2
clone_size: NA
j_call: TRBJ2-3
cdr3_nt: TGTGCCTGCAGCTACTCCGGGACTAGCGGGGGAGTCACAGATACGCAGTATTTT
cdr3_aa: CACSYSGTSGGVTDTQYF

cdr3_length: 15
v_call: TRBV11-3
d_call: NA
clone_size: NA
j_call: TRBJ2-1
cdr3_nt: TGTGCCAGCAGCTTAGGGGCTGTAGGGGGAAATGAGCAGTTCTTC
cdr3_aa: CASSLGAVGGNEQFF

cdr3_length: 16
v_call: TRBV20-1
d_call: NA
clone_size: NA
j_call: TRBJ2-6
cdr3_nt: TGCAGTGCTCGACAGGGAGGAGGTTCTGGGGCCAACGTCCTGACTTTC
cdr3_aa: CSARQGGGSGANVLTF

cdr3_length: 16
v_call: TRBV28
d_call: NA
clone_size: few
j_call: TRBJ2-6
cdr3_nt: TGTGCCAGCAGTCCGCCAACTGGGACTGGGGCCAACGTCCTGACTTTC
cdr3_aa: CASSPPTGTGANVLTF